This record covers a single TCR beta chain. Its antigen target is currently unknown. No clone much larger than this one lies a single base away; base qualities are absent. The CDR3 regions of human TCRbeta chains were analyzed by immunosequencing. Under the source paper's analysis protocol: TCRs in the repertoires were compared against a reference library of SARS-CoV-2-specific TCRs that had been generated with the MIRA antigen-specificity platform. Breadth meant the fraction of unique TCRs that were SARS-CoV-2-associated, whereas depth meant the fraction of total T cells that were SARS-CoV-2-associated. Each spike-specific TCR was assigned to its reactive spike region and to a CD4 or CD8 class using the MIRA data. Log10-transformed breadth and depth values were compared by one-way ANOVA with Sidak's multiple comparisons tests. TCRdb provides this immuneACCESS table in a form limited to in-frame rearrangements. Some clones are lacking; in checked studies, under half of them reflect an unresolved V gene, and why the rest are absent is not known. The V and J calls and the clone size are those of that table, but D and trimming were determined from the DNA. Counted in this sample were about 110,000 clones; 92% of them appeared once. Clones ranked in the top ten supply 2% to 2.5% of the sample.

From the cysteine up to the phenylalanine, the CDR3 has a length of 15 residues. Solely the CDR3 DNA is kept, with 45 bases framed from the first base. This sample is part of a study of T cell responses to AZD1222 COVID-19 vaccine (dated by TCRdb to the early 2020s). About the investigation overall: A total of about 230 trial participants underwent TCR sequencing, of whom 207 received two doses of AZD1222 and about 26 received two doses of the MenACWY control vaccine. Enrollment into the trials was organized by age into subgroups of 18-55, 56-69 and 70-plus years, and those subgroups contained approximately 160, 26 and 62 TCR-sequenced participants, respectively.

The full study reports these points: The 56-69-year group was small, and its depth increase did not reach significance, likely because of low power. A significant rise in spike-specific TCR breadth and depth was observed after two AZD1222 doses relative to day 0 and relative to MenACWY recipients. Epitopes outside the regions mutated in the B.1.351 and B.1.1.7 variants were reportedly recognized by nearly half of the unique spike-specific TCRs. Vaccine-associated CD4 TCRs spanned the whole spike protein, with dominant responses in regions 160-218 and 743-854. Because no day 14 peak-response samples were available, repertoires were characterized only after the peak T cell response. Conclusions about previously exposed vaccinees are limited, since just a handful of AZD1222 recipients were seropositive for SARS-CoV-2 at baseline. Most participants were white British and females outnumbered males, and the authors suggested that clonal diversity may have been underestimated.

Read against the paper, the sample's time point label means: about 28 days (+/-7) after the second vaccine dose. AZD1222 recipients given second doses at about 4 weeks or at about 12 weeks were pooled, since spike-specific TCR depth and breadth were not found to differ between the two schedules. Vaccinee samples came from UK trials COV001 and COV002, including a single-blind randomized controlled phase 2/3 trial of AZD1222 (ChAdOx1 nCoV-19) in healthy adults. Trial participant PBMC samples were collected at day 0 and day 28 after the second dose for TCRbeta chain sequencing. Sequenced material: peripheral blood, taken 28 days after the second AZD1222 dose. The chain joins TRBV21-1 to TRBJ2-5; the table gives TRBD1 as D, unverified against the DNA. TRBV21-1 corresponds to a pseudogene. The source of this sequence is an adult who received the AZD1222 COVID-19 vaccine. CDR3 reads: CASSKGRRNQETQYF. The DNA sequence follows: TGTGCCAGCAGCAAAGGTCGCAGGAATCAAGAGACCCAGTACTTC.